These 3 T cell receptor beta chains originate from one sample sequenced in a study of blood T cell repertoires in COVID-19. Sequencing used immunoSEQ multiplex PCR; TCRdb keeps in-frame clones, though not all of them. The sample holds 110,000 or so clones, roughly 88% seen once. Sequencing was done on a sample of peripheral blood. These receptors were taken from a woman aged 70-85 years who had recovered from COVID-19.

The chain carries TRBV7-2 and TRBJ2-3; the D is unclear. Germline V gene lookup returns CDR1 SGHTA and CDR2 FQGNSA. Trimming took 3 bases from V and 0 from J, leaving 19 bases between them. CDR3 length: 18 residues. The CDR3 bases are TGTGCCAGCAGCTTGGTCCCGCAGACCTACTATAGCACAGATACGCAGTATTTT. Protein product: CASSLVPQTYYSTDTQYF.

J is TRBJ2-7 and V is TRBV5-4, with D unclear. The germline V gene encodes CDR1 SGHNT and CDR2 YYREEE (reference sequence). V gave up 4 bases and J gave up 0 bases, with 8 bases separating them. This CDR3 region has 13 residues. Here the CDR3 DNA reads TGTGCCAGCAGCCGAGGCCTCTCCTACGAGCAGTACTTC. Its protein product is CASSRGLSYEQYF.

The chain is built from TRBV25-1 and TRBJ1-2; TRBD1 agrees at 7 bases. Trimming took 7 bases from V and 7 from J; bases not matched to a gene: 12. Per germline, CDR1 MGHDK and CDR2 SYGVNS. The CDR3 contains 14 residues. The CDR3 here is CASIGDYRGGGYTF. In DNA, the CDR3 is TGTGCCAGCATCGGGGATTACAGGGGAGGTGGCTACACCTTC.